This T cell receptor (beta chain) was sequenced in a study of blood T cells in healthy people across ages. Whole-study results and caveats: While age rose, TCR beta diversity per million T cells dropped in a roughly linear way. Samples with more naive T cells showed higher observed beta diversity.

PCR was performed a second time for about 6 to 11 cycles using a sample-barcoded 5' primer and a J-beta primer mix. Via MiXCR, TCRdb re-called the 5' RACE reads, giving one row per CDR3 protein. The sample lists around 820,000 distinct CDR3 sequences; roughly 25% were seen once. Notes on this clonotype: Its antigen is not known.

CDR1 KGHSH and CDR2 LQKENI come from the germline V gene. The CDR3 is 15 amino acids. Trimming pared 6 bases from V and 4 bases from J, leaving 18 bases between. Per-sample yields of isolated PBMCs were at least 6 million. In addition, the sample was reused for a study of T cells of mothers and their children. That study adds: Samples were obtained from a few healthy Caucasian mothers and their six children.

The clonotype comes from a boy aged 5-17 years in good health. This chain links TRBV18 with TRBJ1-2; no clear D gene. Sequenced: blood. The CDR3 coding sequence is TGTGCCAGCTCTCGTATAGGAGCAGATCTCTATGGCTACACCTTC. This codes for CASSRIGADLYGYTF.